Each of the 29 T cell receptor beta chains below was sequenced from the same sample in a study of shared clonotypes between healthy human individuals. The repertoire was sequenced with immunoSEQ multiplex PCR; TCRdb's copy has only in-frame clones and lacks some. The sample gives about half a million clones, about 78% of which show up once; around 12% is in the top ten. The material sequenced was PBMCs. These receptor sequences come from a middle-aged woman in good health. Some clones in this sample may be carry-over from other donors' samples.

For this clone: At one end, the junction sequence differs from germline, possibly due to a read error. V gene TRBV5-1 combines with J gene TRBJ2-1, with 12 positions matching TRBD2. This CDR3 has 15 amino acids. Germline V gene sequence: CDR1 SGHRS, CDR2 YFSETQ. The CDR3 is CVSSLTSGSYNEQFF. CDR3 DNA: TGCGTCAGCAGCTTGACTAGCGGGAGTTACAATGAGCAGTTCTTC.

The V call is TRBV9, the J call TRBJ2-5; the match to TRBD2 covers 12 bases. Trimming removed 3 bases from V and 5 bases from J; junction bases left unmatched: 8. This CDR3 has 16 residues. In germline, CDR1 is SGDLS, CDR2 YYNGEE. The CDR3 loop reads CASSAKTSGRSETQYF. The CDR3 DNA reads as TGTGCCAGCAGCGCAAAGACTAGCGGGAGATCGGAGACCCAGTACTTC.

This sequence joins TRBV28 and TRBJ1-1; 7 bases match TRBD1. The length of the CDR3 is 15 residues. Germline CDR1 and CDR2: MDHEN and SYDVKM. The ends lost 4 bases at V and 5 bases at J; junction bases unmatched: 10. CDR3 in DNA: TGTGCCAGCAGTTCATACAGGGGCAGGGATACTGAAGCTTTCTTT. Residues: CASSSYRGRDTEAFF.

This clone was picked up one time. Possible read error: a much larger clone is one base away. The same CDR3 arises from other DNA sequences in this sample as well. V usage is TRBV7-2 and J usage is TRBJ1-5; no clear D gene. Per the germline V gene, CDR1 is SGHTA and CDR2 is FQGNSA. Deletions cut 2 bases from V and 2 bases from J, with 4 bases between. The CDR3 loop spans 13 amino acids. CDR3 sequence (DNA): TGTGCCAGCAGCTTACGGGGCAATCAGCCCCAGCATTTT. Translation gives CASSLRGNQPQHF. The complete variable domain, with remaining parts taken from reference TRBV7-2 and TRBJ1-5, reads GAGVSQSPSNKVTEKGKDVELRCDPISGHTALYWYRQSLGQGLEFLIYFQGNSAPDKSGLPSDRFSAERTGGSVSTLTIQRTQQEDSAVYLCASSLRGNQPQHFGDGTRLSIL.

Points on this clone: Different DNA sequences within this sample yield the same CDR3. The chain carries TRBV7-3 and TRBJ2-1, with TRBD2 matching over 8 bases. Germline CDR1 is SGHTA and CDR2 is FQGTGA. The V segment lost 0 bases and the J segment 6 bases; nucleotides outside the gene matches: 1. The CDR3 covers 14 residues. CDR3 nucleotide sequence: TGTGCCAGCAGCTTAACCAGCGGGGGCAATGAGCAGTTCTTC. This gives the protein CASSLTSGGNEQFF.

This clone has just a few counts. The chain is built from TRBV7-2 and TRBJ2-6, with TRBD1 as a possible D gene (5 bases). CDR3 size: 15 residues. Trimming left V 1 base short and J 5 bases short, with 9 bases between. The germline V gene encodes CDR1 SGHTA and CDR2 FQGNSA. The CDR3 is CASSLGAGWANVLTF. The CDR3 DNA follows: TGTGCCAGCAGCTTAGGGGCAGGGTGGGCCAACGTCCTGACTTTC.

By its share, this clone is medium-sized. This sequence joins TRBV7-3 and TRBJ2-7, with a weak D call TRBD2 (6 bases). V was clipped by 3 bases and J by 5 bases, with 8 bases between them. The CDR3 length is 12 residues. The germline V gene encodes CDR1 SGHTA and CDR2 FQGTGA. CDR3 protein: CASSLTGDEQYF. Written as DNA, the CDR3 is TGTGCCAGCAGCTTGACGGGGGACGAGCAGTACTTC.

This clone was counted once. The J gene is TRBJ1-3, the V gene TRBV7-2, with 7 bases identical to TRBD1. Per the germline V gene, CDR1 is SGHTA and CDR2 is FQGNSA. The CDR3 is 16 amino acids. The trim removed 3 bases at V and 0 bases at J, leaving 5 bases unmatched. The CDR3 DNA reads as TGTGCCAGCAGCTTGACAGGGACCAACTCTGGAAACACCATATATTTT. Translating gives CASSLTGTNSGNTIYF.

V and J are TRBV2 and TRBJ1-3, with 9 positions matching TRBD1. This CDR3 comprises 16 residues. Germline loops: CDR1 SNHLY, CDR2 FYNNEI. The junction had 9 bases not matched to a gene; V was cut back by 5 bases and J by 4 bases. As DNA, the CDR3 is TGTGCCAGCAGTACTAAACAGGGGGCTCGAGGAAACACCATATATTTT. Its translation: CASSTKQGARGNTIYF.

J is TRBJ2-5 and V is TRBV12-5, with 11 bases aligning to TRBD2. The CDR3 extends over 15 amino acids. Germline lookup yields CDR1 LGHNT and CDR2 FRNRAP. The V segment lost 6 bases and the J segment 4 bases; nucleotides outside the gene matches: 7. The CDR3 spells CASGRTGLAGETQYF. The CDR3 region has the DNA TGTGCTAGTGGCCGCACAGGACTAGCGGGAGAGACCCAGTACTTC. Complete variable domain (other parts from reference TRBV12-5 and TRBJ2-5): DARVTQTPRHKVTEMGQEVTMRCQPILGHNTVFWYRQTMMQGLELLAYFRNRAPLDDSGMPKDRFSAEMPDATLATLKIQPSEPRDSAVYFCASGRTGLAGETQYFGPGTRLLVL.

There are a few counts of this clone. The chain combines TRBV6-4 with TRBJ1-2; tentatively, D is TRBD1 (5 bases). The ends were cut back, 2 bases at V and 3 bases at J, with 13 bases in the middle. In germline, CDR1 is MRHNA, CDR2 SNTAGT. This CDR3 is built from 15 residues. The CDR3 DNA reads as TGTGCCAGCAGTGACACCCCCGGGACCGACTATGGCTACACCTTC. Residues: CASSDTPGTDYGYTF.

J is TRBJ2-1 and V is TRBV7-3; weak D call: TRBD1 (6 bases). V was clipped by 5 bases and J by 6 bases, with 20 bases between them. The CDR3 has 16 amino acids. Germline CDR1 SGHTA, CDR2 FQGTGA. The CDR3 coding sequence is TGTGCCAGCAGCCCGAAATCAGGGGCTAGGGTCAATGAGCAGTTCTTC. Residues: CASSPKSGARVNEQFF.

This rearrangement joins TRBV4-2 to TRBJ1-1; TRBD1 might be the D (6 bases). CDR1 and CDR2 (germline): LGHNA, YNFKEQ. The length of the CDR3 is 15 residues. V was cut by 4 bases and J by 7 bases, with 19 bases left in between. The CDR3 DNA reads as TGTGCCAGCAGCCGCCCGCTAACAGGGACCTTTGAAGCTTTCTTT. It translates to CASSRPLTGTFEAFF.

The CDR3 bases are TGTGCCATCAGCGACTACCAAACAGATACGCAGTATTTT. As protein: CAISDYQTDTQYF. The chain joins TRBV10-3 to TRBJ2-3, with a weak D call TRBD2 (5 bases). CDR1 and CDR2 (germline): ENHRY, SYGVKD. The CDR3 is 13 amino acids. Trimming shortened V by 6 bases and J by 3 bases, and 10 bases separated the two germline ends.

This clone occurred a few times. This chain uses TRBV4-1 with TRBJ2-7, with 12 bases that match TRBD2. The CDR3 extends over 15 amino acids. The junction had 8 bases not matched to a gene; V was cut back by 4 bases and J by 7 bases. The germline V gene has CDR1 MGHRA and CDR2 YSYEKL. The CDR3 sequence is CASSPSSGRAVEQYF. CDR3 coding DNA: TGCGCCAGCAGCCCTTCTAGCGGGAGGGCCGTAGAGCAGTACTTC.

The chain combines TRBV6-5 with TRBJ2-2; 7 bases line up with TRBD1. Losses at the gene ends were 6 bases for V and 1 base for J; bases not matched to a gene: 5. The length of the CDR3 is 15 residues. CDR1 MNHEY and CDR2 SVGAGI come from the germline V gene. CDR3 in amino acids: CASSRRDRNTGELFF. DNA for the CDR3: TGTGCCAGCAGCCGCCGGGACAGGAACACCGGGGAGCTGTTTTTT.

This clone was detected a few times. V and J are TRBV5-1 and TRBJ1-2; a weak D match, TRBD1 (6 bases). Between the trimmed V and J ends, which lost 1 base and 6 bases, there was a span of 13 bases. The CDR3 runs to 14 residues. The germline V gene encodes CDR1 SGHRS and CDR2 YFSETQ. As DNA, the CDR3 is TGCGCCAGCAGCTTGACGGGGGCGCATGATGGCTACACCTTC. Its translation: CASSLTGAHDGYTF.

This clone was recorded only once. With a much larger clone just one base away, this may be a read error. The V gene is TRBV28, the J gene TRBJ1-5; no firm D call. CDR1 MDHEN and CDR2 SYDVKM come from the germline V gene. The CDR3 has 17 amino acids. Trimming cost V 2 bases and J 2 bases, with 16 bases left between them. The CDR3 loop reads CASSLTLGLMGNQPQHF. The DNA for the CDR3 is TGTGCCAGCAGTTTAACTTTGGGGTTAATGGGCAATCAGCCCCAGCATTTT.

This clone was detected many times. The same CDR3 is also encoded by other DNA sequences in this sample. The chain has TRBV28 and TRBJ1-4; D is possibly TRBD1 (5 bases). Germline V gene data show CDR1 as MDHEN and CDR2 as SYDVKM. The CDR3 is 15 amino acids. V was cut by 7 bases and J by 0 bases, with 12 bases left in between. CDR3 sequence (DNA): TGTGCCAGCACCTCGTCCAGGGCAACTAATGAAAAACTGTTTTTT. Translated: CASTSSRATNEKLFF.

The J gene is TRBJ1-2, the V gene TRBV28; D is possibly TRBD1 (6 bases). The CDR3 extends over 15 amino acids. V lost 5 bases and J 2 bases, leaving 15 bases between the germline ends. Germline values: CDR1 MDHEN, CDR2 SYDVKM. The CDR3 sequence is CASSPQGGLNYGYTF. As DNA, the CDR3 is TGTGCCAGCAGTCCCCAAGGGGGGCTGAACTATGGCTACACCTTC.

In DNA, the CDR3 is TGTGCCTGGAGTGTAGGGGGGAGAGGCGAGACCCAGTACTTC. Its protein is CAWSVGGRGETQYF. The rearrangement joins TRBV30 to TRBJ2-5; possibly TRBD1 or TRBD2 for D (6 bases each). This CDR3 is 14 amino acids long. Trimming removed 0 bases at V and 5 bases at J, with 13 bases between. Germline V gene sequence: CDR1 GTSNPN, CDR2 SVGIG (reference sequence).

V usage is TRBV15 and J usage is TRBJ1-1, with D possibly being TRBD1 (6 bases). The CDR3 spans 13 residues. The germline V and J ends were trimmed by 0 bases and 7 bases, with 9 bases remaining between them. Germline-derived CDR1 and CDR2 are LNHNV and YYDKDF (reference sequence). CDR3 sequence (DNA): TGTGCCACCAGCAGAGACACCAGGGGTGAAGCTTTCTTT. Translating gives CATSRDTRGEAFF.

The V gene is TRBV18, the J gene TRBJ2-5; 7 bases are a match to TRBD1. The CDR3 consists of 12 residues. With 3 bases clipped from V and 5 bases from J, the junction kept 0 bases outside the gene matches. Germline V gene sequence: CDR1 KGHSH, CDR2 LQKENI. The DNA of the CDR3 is TGTGCCAGCTCACCGGACAGGGAGACCCAGTACTTC. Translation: CASSPDRETQYF.

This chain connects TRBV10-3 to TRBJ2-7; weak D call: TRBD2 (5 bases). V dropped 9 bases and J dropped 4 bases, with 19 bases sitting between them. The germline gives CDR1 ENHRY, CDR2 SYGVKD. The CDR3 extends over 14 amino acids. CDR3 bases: TGTGCCATAACTCCATTCCGAGGGAATTACGAGCAGTACTTC. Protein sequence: CAITPFRGNYEQYF.

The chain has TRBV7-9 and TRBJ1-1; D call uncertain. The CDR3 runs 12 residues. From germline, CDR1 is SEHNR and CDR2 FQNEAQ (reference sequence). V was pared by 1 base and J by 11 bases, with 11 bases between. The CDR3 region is CASSLDRPRAFF. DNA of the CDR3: TGTGCCAGCAGCTTAGATAGGCCGAGGGCTTTCTTT. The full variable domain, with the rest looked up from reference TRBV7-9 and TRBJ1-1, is DTGVSQNPRHKITKRGQNVTFRCDPISEHNRLYWYRQTLGQGPEFLTYFQNEAQLEKSRLLSDRFSAERPKGSFSTLEIQRTEQGDSAMYLCASSLDRPRAFFGQGTRLTVV.

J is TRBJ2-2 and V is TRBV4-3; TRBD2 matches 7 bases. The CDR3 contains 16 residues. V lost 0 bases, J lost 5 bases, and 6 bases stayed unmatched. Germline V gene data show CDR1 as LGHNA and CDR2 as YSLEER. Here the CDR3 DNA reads TGCGCCAGCAGCCAAGATGGGGCGGGGGATACCGGGGAGCTGTTTTTT. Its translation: CASSQDGAGDTGELFF.

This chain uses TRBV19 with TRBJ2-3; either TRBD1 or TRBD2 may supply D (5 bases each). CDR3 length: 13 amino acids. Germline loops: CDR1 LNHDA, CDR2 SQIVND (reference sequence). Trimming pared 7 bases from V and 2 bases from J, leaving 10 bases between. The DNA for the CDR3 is TGTGCCAGTACGCCCGGGGCCACAGATACGCAGTATTTT. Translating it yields CASTPGATDTQYF.

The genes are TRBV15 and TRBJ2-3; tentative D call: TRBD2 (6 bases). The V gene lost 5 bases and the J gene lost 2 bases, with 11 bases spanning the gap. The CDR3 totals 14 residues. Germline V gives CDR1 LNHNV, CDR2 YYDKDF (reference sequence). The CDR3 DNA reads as TGTGCCACCAGCCCCGGGAGTAACACAGATACGCAGTATTTT. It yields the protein CATSPGSNTDTQYF.

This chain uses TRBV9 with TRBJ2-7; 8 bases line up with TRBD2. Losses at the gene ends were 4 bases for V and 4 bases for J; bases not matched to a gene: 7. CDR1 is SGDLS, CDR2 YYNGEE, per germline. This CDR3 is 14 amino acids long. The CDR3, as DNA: TGTGCCAGCAGCCCCAGCGTAGCGGGGTACGAGCAGTACTTC. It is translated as CASSPSVAGYEQYF.